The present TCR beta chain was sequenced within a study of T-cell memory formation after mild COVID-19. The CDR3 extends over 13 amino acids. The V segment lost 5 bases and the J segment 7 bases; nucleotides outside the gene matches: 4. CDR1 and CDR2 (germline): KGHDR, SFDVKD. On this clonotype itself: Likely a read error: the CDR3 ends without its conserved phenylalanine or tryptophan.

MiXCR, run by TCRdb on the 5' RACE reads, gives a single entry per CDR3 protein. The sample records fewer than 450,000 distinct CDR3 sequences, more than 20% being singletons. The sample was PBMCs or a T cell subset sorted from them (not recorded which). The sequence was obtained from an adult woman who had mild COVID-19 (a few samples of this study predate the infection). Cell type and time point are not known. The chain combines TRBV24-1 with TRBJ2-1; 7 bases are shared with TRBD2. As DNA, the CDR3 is TGTGCCACCAGTGGCGGGAGTGCAAATGAGCAGTTCTCC. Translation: CATSGGSANEQFS.